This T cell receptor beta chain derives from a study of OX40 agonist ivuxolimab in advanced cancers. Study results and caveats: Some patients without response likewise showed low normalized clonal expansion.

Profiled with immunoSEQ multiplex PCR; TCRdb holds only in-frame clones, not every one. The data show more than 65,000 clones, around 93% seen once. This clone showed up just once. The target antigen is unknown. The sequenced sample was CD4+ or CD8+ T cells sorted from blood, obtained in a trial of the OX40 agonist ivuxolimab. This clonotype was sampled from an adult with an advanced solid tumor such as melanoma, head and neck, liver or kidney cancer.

CDR3 DNA: TGTGCCAGCAGCGTAGGTCAGGGGAGTAGAGATACGCAGTATTTT. This sequence encodes CASSVGQGSRDTQYF. V is TRBV7-8 and J is TRBJ2-3; weak D call: TRBD1 (6 bases). This CDR3 contains 15 residues. V dropped 5 bases and J dropped 5 bases, with 17 bases sitting between them. In germline, CDR1 is SGHVS, CDR2 FQNEAQ.